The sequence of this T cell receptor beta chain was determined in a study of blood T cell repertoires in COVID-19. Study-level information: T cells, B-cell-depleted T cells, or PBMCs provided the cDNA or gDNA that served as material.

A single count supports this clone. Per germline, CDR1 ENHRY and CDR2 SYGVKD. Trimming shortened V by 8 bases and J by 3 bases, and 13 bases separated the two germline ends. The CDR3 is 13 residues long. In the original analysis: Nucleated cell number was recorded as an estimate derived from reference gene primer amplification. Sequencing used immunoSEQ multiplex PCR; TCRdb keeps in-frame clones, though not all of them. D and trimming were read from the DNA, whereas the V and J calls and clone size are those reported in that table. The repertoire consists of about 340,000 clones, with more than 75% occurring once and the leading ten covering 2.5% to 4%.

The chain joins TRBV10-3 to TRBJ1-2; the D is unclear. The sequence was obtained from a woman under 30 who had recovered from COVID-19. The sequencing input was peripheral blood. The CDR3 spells CAIRGPRYYGYTF. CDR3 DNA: TGTGCCATCCGAGGGCCCCGTTACTATGGCTACACCTTC.